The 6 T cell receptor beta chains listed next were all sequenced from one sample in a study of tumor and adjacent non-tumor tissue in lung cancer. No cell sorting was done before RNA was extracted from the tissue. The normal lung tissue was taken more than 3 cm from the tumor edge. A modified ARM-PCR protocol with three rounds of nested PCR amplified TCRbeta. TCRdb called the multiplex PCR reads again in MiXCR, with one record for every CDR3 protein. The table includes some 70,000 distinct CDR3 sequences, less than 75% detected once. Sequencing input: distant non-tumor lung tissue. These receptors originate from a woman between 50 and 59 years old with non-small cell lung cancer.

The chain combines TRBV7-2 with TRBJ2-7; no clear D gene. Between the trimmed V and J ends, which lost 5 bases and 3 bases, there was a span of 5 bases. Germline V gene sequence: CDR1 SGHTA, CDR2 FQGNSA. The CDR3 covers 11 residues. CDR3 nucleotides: TGTGCCAGCAGCCTGTACTACGAGCAGTACTTC. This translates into CASSLYYEQYF. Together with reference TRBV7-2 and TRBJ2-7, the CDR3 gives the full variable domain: GAGVSQSPSNKVTEKGKDVELRCDPISGHTALYWYRQSLGQGLEFLIYFQGNSAPDKSGLPSDRFSAERTGGSVSTLTIQRTQQEDSAVYLCASSLYYEQYFGPGTRLTVT.

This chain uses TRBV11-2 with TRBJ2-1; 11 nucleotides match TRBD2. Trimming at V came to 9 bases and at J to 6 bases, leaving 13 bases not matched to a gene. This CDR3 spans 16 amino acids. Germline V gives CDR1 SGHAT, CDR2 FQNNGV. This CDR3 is CARSRVILAGVNEQFF. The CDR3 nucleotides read TGTGCCAGAAGCCGGGTGATACTAGCGGGGGTCAATGAGCAGTTCTTC.

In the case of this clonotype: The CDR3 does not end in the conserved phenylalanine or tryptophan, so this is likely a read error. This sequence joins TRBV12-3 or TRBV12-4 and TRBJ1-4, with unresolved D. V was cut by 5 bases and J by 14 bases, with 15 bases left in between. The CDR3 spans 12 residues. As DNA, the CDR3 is TGTGCCAGCAGTCCCTGGCAGAGGCGGCTGTTTTAT. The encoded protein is CASSPWQRRLFY.

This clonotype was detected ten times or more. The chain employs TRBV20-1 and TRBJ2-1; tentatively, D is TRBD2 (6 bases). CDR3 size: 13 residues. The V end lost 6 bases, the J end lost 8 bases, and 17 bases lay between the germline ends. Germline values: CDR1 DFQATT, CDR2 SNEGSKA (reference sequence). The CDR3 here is CSALTPGLHEQFF. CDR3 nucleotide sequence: TGCAGTGCCCTAACGCCGGGACTCCATGAGCAGTTCTTC.

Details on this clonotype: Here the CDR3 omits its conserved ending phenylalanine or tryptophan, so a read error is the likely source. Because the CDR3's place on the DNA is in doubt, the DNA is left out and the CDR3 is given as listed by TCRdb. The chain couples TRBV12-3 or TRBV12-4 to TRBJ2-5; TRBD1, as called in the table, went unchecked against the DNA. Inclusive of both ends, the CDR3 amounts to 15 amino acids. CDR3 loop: CASSYGDRVTETPYI.

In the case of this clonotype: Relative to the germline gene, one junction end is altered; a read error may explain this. This chain's CDR3 is CASNLGLVNTETFF. DNA for the CDR3: TGTGCCAGCAACCTTGGACTGGTGAACACTGAAACTTTCTTT. The V call is TRBV11-1, the J call TRBJ1-1, with D unclear. Germline V gene sequence: CDR1 SGHAT, CDR2 FQDESV (reference sequence). The CDR3 sequence is 14 residues long.